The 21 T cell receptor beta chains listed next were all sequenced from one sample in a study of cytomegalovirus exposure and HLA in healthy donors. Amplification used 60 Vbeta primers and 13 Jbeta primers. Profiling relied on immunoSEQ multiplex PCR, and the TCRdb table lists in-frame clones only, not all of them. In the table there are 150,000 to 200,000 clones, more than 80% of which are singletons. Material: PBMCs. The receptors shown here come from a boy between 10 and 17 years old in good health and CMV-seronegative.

CDR3 loop: CASSPLGGRVLDNEQFF. The CDR3 bases are TGTGCCAGCTCACCGCTCGGCGGGAGGGTTTTGGACAATGAGCAGTTCTTC. The genes are TRBV18 and TRBJ2-1, with 9 bases fitting TRBD2. V trimming: 3 bases; J trimming: 5 bases; junction bases outside the gene matches: 11. Per germline, CDR1 KGHSH and CDR2 LQKENI. The CDR3 sequence is 17 residues long.

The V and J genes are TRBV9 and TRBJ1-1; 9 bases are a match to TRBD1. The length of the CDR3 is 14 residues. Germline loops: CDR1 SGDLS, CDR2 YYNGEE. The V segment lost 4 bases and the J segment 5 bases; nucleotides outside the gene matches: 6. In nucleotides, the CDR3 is TGTGCCAGCAGCCAGACAGGGGGAATTACTGAAGCTTTCTTT. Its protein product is CASSQTGGITEAFF.

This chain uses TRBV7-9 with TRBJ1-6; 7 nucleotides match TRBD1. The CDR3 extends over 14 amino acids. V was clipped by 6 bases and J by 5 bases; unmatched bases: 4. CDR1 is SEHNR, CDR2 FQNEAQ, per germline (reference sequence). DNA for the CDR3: TGTGCCAGCAGTAGGCAGGGGGATAATTCACCCCTCCACTTT. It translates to CASSRQGDNSPLHF.

Here the CDR3 DNA reads TGTGCCAGCAGTTACCGGGACAGTTACTACGAGCAGTACTTC. Encoded protein: CASSYRDSYYEQYF. The chain uses TRBV27 and TRBJ2-7; 7 nucleotides align to TRBD1. The CDR3 is 14 amino acids. CDR1 MNHEY and CDR2 SMNVEV come from the germline V gene (reference sequence). The J segment lost 3 bases and the V segment lost 4 bases, leaving 6 bases of the junction unmatched.

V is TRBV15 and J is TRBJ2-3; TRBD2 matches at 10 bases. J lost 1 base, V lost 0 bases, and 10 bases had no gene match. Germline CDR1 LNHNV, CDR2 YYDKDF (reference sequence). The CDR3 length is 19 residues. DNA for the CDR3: TGTGCCACCAGCAGAGATCTGAGCGGGGGGGTCTGGGGCACAGATACGCAGTATTTT. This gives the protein CATSRDLSGGVWGTDTQYF. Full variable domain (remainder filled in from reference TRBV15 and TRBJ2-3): DAMVIQNPRYQVTQFGKPVTLSCSQTLNHNVMYWYQQKSSQAPKLLFHYYDKDFNNEADTPDNFQSRRPNTSFCFLDIRSPGLGDTAMYLCATSRDLSGGVWGTDTQYFGPGTRLTVL.

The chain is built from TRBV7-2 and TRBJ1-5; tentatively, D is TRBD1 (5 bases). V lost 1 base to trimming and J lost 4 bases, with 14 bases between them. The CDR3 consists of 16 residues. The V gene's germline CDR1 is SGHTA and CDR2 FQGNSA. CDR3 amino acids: CASSLDGSRVNQPQHF. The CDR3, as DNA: TGTGCCAGCAGCTTAGATGGCAGCAGGGTTAATCAGCCCCAGCATTTT.

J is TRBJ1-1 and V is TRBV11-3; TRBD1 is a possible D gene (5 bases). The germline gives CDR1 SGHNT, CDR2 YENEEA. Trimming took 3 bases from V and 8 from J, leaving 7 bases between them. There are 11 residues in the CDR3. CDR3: CASSLTEEAFF. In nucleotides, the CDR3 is TGTGCCAGCAGCTTGACAGAAGAAGCTTTCTTT.

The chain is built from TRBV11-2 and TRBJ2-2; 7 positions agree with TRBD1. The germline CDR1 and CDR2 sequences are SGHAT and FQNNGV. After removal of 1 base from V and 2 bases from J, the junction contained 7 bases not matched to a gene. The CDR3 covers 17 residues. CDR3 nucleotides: TGTGCCAGCAGCTTAGGTCGGGGACAGATTAACACCGGGGAGCTGTTTTTT. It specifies CASSLGRGQINTGELFF. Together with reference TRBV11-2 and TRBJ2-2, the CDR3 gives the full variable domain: EAGVAQSPRYKIIEKRQSVAFWCNPISGHATLYWYQQILGQGPKLLIQFQNNGVVDDSQLPKDRFSAERLKGVDSTLKIQPAKLEDSAVYLCASSLGRGQINTGELFFGEGSRLTVL.

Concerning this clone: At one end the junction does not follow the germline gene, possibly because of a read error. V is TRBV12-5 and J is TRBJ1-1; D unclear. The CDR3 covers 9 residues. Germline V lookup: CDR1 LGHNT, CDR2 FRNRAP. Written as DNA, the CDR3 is TGTGCTAGTGGCGTCCCAGGTTCCTTT. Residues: CASGVPGSF. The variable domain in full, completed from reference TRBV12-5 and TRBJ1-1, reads DARVTQTPRHKVTEMGQEVTMRCQPILGHNTVFWYRQTMMQGLELLAYFRNRAPLDDSGMPKDRFSAEMPDATLATLKIQPSEPRDSAVYFCASGVPGSFGQGTRLTVV.

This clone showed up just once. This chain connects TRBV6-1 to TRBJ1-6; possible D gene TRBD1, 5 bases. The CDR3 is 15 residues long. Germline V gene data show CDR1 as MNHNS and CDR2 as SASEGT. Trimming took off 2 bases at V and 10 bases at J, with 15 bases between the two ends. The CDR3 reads CASSERAREGSPLHF. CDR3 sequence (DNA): TGTGCCAGCAGTGAAAGGGCCAGGGAAGGATCACCCCTCCACTTT.

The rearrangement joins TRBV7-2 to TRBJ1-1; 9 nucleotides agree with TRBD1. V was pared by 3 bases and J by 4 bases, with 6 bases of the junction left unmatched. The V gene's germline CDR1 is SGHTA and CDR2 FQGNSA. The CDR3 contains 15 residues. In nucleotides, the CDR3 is TGTGCCAGCAGCTTCCACAGGGGGCAGGGCACTGAAGCTTTCTTT. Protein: CASSFHRGQGTEAFF. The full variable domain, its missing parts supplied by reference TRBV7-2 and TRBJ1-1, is GAGVSQSPSNKVTEKGKDVELRCDPISGHTALYWYRQSLGQGLEFLIYFQGNSAPDKSGLPSDRFSAERTGGSVSTLTIQRTQQEDSAVYLCASSFHRGQGTEAFFGQGTRLTVV.

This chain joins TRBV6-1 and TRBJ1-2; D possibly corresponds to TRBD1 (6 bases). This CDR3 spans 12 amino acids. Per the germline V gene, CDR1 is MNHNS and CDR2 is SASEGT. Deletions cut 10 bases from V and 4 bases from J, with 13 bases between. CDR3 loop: CATPGQPYGYTF. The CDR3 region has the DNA TGTGCCACCCCGGGACAACCCTATGGCTACACCTTC.

CDR3 in DNA: TGTGCCAGCAGCTCGGACAGACGCAACTACGAGCAGTACTTC. Translated, it gives CASSSDRRNYEQYF. The chain joins TRBV7-8 to TRBJ2-7; TRBD1 is a possible D gene (6 bases). Germline V CDR1 and CDR2: SGHVS, FQNEAQ. The V end was cut by 4 bases, the J end by 3 bases, with 13 bases between. This CDR3 region has 14 residues. The full variable domain, with the rest looked up from reference TRBV7-8 and TRBJ2-7, is GAGVSQSPRYKVAKRGQDVALRCDPISGHVSLFWYQQALGQGPEFLTYFQNEAQLDKSGLPSDRFFAERPEGSVSTLKIQRTQQEDSAVYLCASSSDRRNYEQYFGPGTRLTVT.

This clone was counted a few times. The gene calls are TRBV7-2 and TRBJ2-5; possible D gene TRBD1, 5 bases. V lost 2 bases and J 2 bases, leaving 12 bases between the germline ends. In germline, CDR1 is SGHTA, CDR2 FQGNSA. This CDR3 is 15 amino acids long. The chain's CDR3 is CASSLPLGPQETQYF. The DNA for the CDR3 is TGTGCCAGCAGCTTACCCCTGGGGCCGCAAGAGACCCAGTACTTC.

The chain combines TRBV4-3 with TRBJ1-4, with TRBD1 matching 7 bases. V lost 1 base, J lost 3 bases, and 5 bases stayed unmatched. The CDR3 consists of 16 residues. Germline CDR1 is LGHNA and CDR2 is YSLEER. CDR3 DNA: TGCGCCAGCAGCCAAGGCCTACAGGGGTCTAATGAAAAACTGTTTTTT. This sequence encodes CASSQGLQGSNEKLFF.

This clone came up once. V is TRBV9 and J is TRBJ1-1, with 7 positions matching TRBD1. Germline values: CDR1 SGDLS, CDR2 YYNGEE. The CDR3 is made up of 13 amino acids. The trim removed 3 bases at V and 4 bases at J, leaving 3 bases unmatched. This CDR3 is CASSAGQRTEAFF. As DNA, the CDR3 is TGTGCCAGCAGCGCGGGACAGCGCACTGAAGCTTTCTTT.

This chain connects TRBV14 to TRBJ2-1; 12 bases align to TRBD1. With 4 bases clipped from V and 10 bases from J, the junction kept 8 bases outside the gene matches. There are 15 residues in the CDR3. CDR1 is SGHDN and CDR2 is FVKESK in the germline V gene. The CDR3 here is CASSPWDRGLGEQFF. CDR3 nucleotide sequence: TGTGCCAGCAGCCCTTGGGACAGGGGGCTTGGCGAGCAGTTCTTC. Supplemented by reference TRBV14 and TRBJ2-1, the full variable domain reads EAGVTQFPSHSVIEKGQTVTLRCDPISGHDNLYWYRRVMGKEIKFLLHFVKESKQDESGMPNNRFLAERTGGTYSTLKVQPAELEDSGVYFCASSPWDRGLGEQFFGPGTRLTVL.

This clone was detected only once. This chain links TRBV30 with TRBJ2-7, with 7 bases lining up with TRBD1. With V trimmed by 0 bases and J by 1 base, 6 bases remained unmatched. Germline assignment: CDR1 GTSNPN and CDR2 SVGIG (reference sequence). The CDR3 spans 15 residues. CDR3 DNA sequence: TGTGCCTGGAGTGTACAACAGGGGCCTTCCTACGAGCAGTACTTC. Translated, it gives CAWSVQQGPSYEQYF.

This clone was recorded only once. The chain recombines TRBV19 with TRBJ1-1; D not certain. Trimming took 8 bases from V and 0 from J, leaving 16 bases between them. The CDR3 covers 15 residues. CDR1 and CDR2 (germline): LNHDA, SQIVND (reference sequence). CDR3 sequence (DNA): TGTGCCAGTCGCCCTGGCGGCGTCATGAACACTGAAGCTTTCTTT. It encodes CASRPGGVMNTEAFF.

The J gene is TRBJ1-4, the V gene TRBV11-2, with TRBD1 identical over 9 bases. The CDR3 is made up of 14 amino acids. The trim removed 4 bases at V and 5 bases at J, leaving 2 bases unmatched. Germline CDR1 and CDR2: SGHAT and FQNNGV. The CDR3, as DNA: TGTGCCAGCAGCTCCGGGACAGGGAATGAAAAACTGTTTTTT. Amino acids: CASSSGTGNEKLFF.

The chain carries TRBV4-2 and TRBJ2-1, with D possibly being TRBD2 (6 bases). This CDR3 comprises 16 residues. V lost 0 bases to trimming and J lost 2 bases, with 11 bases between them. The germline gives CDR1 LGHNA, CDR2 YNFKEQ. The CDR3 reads CASSQEGGNPYNEQFF. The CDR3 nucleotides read TGTGCCAGCAGCCAAGAGGGCGGGAACCCCTACAATGAGCAGTTCTTC.